This T cell receptor (beta chain) was sequenced for a study of identical twins (dated by TCRdb to the mid-2010s). Context from the whole study: To test whether fetal clonotypes persist, this study deep-sequenced TCR alpha and beta repertoires from monozygotic twins, from unrelated adults of various ages, and from cord blood. To rule out contamination, replicate twin experiments were performed at different times with different library preparation protocols. What the study reported, not specific to this receptor: Fewer insertions were carried by abundant cord blood beta clonotypes; a weaker similar trend was observed in young adult naive repertoires, while no such trend was observed in memory repertoires. Compared with coincidental sharing between unrelated individuals, an excess of low generation-probability sequences was observed among out-of-frame TCR alpha sequences shared between twins. Conclusions relied on cross-sectional statistical analysis, since the same donors could not be followed over many years. In monozygotic twins, out-of-frame TCR alpha sharing was systematically underestimated by recombination models, although the models agreed with sharing between unrelated individuals. In beta out-of-frame sequences, excess twin sharing was weaker, because having fewer shared sequences lowered the signal-to-noise ratio. Zero-insertion analyses could be partly confounded by invariant T cells such as MAIT and iNKT, although diverse VJ usage argued against such confounding for most clonotypes.

The receptor library was made with 5' RACE. This sample was sequenced with an Illumina HiSeq 2000. Template switching added a universal primer binding site, and the final cDNA carried a unique molecular identifier that allowed TCR cDNA molecules to be counted accurately. Specific primers in the conserved constant-segment region were used to synthesize first-strand cDNA for TCR alpha and beta chains. To control for contamination, each cDNA library was double barcoded with a SMART-Mk sample barcode plus Illumina barcodes. Two successive PCR steps introduced TruSeq adapter sequences along with Illumina sample barcodes. The TCR alpha and beta cDNA libraries were sequenced on the Illumina HiSeq platform using custom primers. On the study's bioinformatics: MiGEC processed the raw reads to extract unique molecular identifiers, while MiXCR was used to determine the CDR3 positions. For each individual, recombination models were inferred using an EM algorithm with the repgenHMM and IGoR tools. Shared clonotypes were analyzed with the tcR package in R, and sharing was normalized by the product of cloneset sizes. Out-of-frame nonproductive sequences were analyzed to study raw recombination free of thymic and clonal selection effects. Starting from the raw public reads, TCRdb applied fastp trimming at Q25, assembled clones with MiXCR and retained in-frame beta chains. When rows share a CDR3 protein, they turn into one entry using the most common DNA and genes. These V and J calls are TCRdb output, not the study's own analysis. This sample gives about 500,000 distinct CDR3 sequences in total; roughly an eighth of them show up just once. 0.98% of the sample is in the top ten clones.

Every donor was a healthy Caucasian. The twin cohort consisted of three pairs of female monozygotic twins, all aged about 18 to 30 years. Positive isolation kits from Invitrogen were used to isolate CD4+ and CD8+ T cell populations. The germline V gene yields SQVTM for CDR1 and ANQGSEA for CDR2. For this chain, trimming is 4 bases at the V end and 6 bases at the J end, and the number of junction bases without a gene match is 2. From its cysteine to its phenylalanine, the CDR3 spans 12 amino acids. CDR3 DNA only is kept here, 36 bases in frame from base 1. This clonotype was recorded at least ten times. Its antigen has not been determined. There are no base qualities to consult, and no much larger clone falls within one base. The same data also went into a second study, on yellow fever vaccine responses in identical twins. As that second paper reports: The authors reported that the T cell response to vaccination in identical twins appeared partly convergent and partly personalized. In the study, vaccine-responding T cell clones were precisely tracked in identical twins.

The clonotype comes from a woman younger than 30 in good health. The chain uses TRBV29-1 and TRBJ2-1; 8 bases in between match TRBD2. Sequencing was performed on CD4+ T cells sorted from blood. The bases read TGCAGCGTTGCGGGGGGGCCCAATGAGCAGTTCTTC. This codes for CSVAGGPNEQFF.